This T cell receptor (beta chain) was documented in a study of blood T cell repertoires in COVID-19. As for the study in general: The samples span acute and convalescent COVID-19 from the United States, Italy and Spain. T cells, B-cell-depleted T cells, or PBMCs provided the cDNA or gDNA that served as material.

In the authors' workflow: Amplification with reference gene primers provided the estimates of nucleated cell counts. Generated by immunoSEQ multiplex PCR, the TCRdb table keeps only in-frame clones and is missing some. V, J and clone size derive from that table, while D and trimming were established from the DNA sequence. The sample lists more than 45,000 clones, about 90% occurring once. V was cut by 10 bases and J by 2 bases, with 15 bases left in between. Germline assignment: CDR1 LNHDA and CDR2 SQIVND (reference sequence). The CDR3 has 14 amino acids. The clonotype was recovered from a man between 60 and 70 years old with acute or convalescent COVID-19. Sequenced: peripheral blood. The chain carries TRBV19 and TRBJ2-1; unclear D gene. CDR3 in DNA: TGTGCCACCTTAGACACCCTTACCTACAATGAGCAGTTCTTC. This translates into CATLDTLTYNEQFF.